These 30 T cell receptor beta chains were sequenced from one sample in a study of shared clonotypes between healthy human individuals. Naive CD8 cells lacked CD45RO and underwent positive selection for CCR7, leaving out terminally differentiated effector memory CD45RA+ cells. The table came from immunoSEQ multiplex PCR; TCRdb's copy has only in-frame clones and leaves some out. The data hold 2 million or so clones, with just under 95% observed a single time. Sequencing was carried out using naive CD8+ T cells sorted from blood. These TCRs come from a man in his late teens or twenties in good health.

V and J are TRBV9 and TRBJ1-1; 9 bases map to TRBD1. Germline assignment: CDR1 SGDLS and CDR2 YYNGEE. V shed 0 bases, J shed 6 bases, and the junction held 9 bases outside the gene matches. CDR3 length: 16 amino acids. The CDR3: CASSVDGTGIHAEAFF. The CDR3 coding sequence is TGTGCCAGCAGCGTAGACGGGACAGGGATACACGCTGAAGCTTTCTTT.

The chain uses TRBV6-5 and TRBJ2-7; D uncertain. The ends were cut back, 0 bases at V and 2 bases at J, with 8 bases in the middle. Germline-derived CDR1 and CDR2 are MNHEY and SVGAGI. The CDR3 has 14 residues. CDR3 amino acids: CASSYSVPAYEQYF. The CDR3 region has the DNA TGTGCCAGCAGTTACTCGGTCCCAGCCTACGAGCAGTACTTC.

With regard to this clone: Other DNA sequences in the same sample also yield this CDR3. CDR3 DNA sequence: TGTGCCAGCAGCTTAGGGGTCTCCTACGAGCAGTACTTC. Translating gives CASSLGVSYEQYF. The genes are TRBV7-9 and TRBJ2-7; the D is unclear. With 1 base removed from V and 0 bases from J, the gap between germline ends came to 4 bases. Germline V gene data show CDR1 as SEHNR and CDR2 as FQNEAQ (reference sequence). CDR3 length equals 13 residues.

The rearrangement joins TRBV19 to TRBJ2-7; 9 bases fit TRBD1. Trimming cost V 5 bases and J 1 base; bases outside gene matches: 9. This CDR3 is 16 amino acids long. Germline V gene sequence: CDR1 LNHDA, CDR2 SQIVND (reference sequence). The CDR3 loop is CASSLGDRDFSYEQYF. The CDR3 DNA follows: TGTGCCAGTAGTTTAGGGGACAGGGACTTTTCCTACGAGCAGTACTTC.

This chain connects TRBV9 to TRBJ2-2, with 12 bases that match TRBD2. The CDR3 has 18 amino acids. From germline, CDR1 is SGDLS and CDR2 YYNGEE. V trimming: 4 bases; J trimming: 0 bases; junction bases outside the gene matches: 7. CDR3 amino acids: CASSSRLAGASNTGELFF. The CDR3 DNA follows: TGTGCCAGCAGCTCCAGACTAGCGGGGGCTTCGAACACCGGGGAGCTGTTTTTT.

The chain links TRBV6-1 to TRBJ1-2; D remains unclear. The CDR3 covers 14 residues. V was pared by 4 bases and J by 4 bases, with 13 bases between. Germline values: CDR1 MNHNS, CDR2 SASEGT. The CDR3 loop is CASSGTVGGYGYTF. CDR3 in DNA: TGTGCCAGCAGTGGGACGGTAGGAGGCTATGGCTACACCTTC.

The chain couples TRBV27 to TRBJ2-7; 7 bases line up with TRBD2. The length of the CDR3 is 14 residues. Germline lookup yields CDR1 MNHEY and CDR2 SMNVEV (reference sequence). Losses at the gene ends were 4 bases for V and 7 bases for J; bases not matched to a gene: 10. The CDR3 coding sequence is TGTGCCAGCAGTTACGCCTCTGGGGGGGTTGAGCAGTACTTC. It codes for CASSYASGGVEQYF.

The CDR3 is CASSLVGRGRIVDTQYF. For the CDR3, the DNA is TGTGCCAGCAGCTTAGTAGGTCGGGGGCGAATCGTAGATACGCAGTATTTT. The J gene is TRBJ2-3, the V gene TRBV7-8; D possibly matches TRBD1 or TRBD2 (6 bases each). The germline V gene encodes CDR1 SGHVS and CDR2 FQNEAQ. V was trimmed by 1 base and J by 5 bases, leaving 19 bases between them. The CDR3 consists of 17 residues.

The J gene is TRBJ2-3, the V gene TRBV7-8; TRBD2 matches at 10 bases. V dropped 1 base and J dropped 5; count of bases not matched to a gene: 6. Germline lookup yields CDR1 SGHVS and CDR2 FQNEAQ. The CDR3 loop spans 16 amino acids. The DNA of the CDR3 is TGTGCCAGCAGCTTAGTTCTAGCGGGAGTTATAGATACGCAGTATTTT. It specifies CASSLVLAGVIDTQYF.

The chain links TRBV25-1 to TRBJ2-3, with D perhaps matching TRBD1 (5 bases). The CDR3 has 15 residues. Per germline, CDR1 MGHDK and CDR2 SYGVNS. Trimming removed 4 bases at V and 0 bases at J, with 11 bases between. The CDR3: CASSATVSSTDTQYF. The CDR3 DNA follows: TGTGCCAGCAGTGCGACAGTTTCTAGCACAGATACGCAGTATTTT.

The chain joins TRBV7-2 to TRBJ1-1, with D perhaps TRBD1 (5 bases). CDR3 length: 17 residues. Germline CDR1 reads SGHTA; CDR2 reads FQGNSA. Trimming removed 8 bases from V and 0 bases from J, with 22 bases in between. The CDR3 DNA sequence: TGTGCCAGCGGGGACGAAATAGGAGGGCCTCTGAACACTGAAGCTTTCTTT. This encodes CASGDEIGGPLNTEAFF.

The rearrangement links TRBV5-4 to TRBJ2-7; D is ambiguous. The CDR3 is 15 residues long. The V end lost 5 bases, the J end lost 3 bases, and 18 bases lay between the germline ends. Germline V gives CDR1 SGHNT, CDR2 YYREEE (reference sequence). CDR3 amino acids: CASSPKDGGGYEQYF. DNA for the CDR3: TGTGCCAGCAGTCCTAAAGACGGCGGTGGCTACGAGCAGTACTTC. Full variable domain (remainder filled in from reference TRBV5-4 and TRBJ2-7): ETGVTQSPTHLIKTRGQQVTLRCSSQSGHNTVSWYQQALGQGPQFIFQYYREEENGRGNFPPRFSGLQFPNYSSELNVNALELDDSALYLCASSPKDGGGYEQYFGPGTRLTVT.

This clone appeared once. The chain joins TRBV27 to TRBJ2-7; 11 bases match TRBD2. This CDR3 region has 15 residues. V lost 6 bases, J lost 2 bases, and 6 bases stayed unmatched. Germline CDR1 MNHEY, CDR2 SMNVEV (reference sequence). CDR3 loop: CASSPSGGITYEQYF. As DNA, the CDR3 is TGTGCCAGCAGCCCTAGCGGGGGGATTACCTACGAGCAGTACTTC.

V usage is TRBV28 and J usage is TRBJ2-5; D unresolved. V was cut by 6 bases and J by 2 bases, with 13 bases left in between. The V gene's germline CDR1 is MDHEN and CDR2 SYDVKM. The CDR3 loop spans 14 amino acids. CDR3 bases: TGTGCCAGCAGGGAAAGGGTGATACAAGAGACCCAGTACTTC. Its translation is CASRERVIQETQYF.

V usage is TRBV11-1 and J usage is TRBJ2-2, with 10 bases fitting TRBD1. V gave up 5 bases and J gave up 5 bases; unmatched junction bases: 8. Germline V gene data show CDR1 as SGHAT and CDR2 as FQDESV (reference sequence). The CDR3 sequence is 16 residues long. CDR3: CASSTWTGGVTGELFF. The DNA of the CDR3 is TGTGCCAGCAGCACCTGGACAGGGGGTGTTACCGGGGAGCTGTTTTTT.

V and J are TRBV27 and TRBJ2-7, with TRBD1 matching 7 bases. CDR1 is MNHEY, CDR2 SMNVEV, per germline (reference sequence). The J segment lost 5 bases and the V segment lost 4 bases, leaving 8 bases of the junction unmatched. CDR3 length: 14 residues. The CDR3 loop is CASSYKGAHHEQYF. The CDR3 nucleotides are TGTGCCAGCAGTTACAAGGGGGCGCATCACGAGCAGTACTTC.

The V and J genes are TRBV9 and TRBJ1-4; no firm D call. CDR1 is SGDLS and CDR2 is YYNGEE in the germline V gene. V shed 0 bases and J shed 3 bases, with 9 bases lying between them. The CDR3 loop spans 15 amino acids. As DNA, the CDR3 is TGTGCCAGCAGCGTAGCTGGACTGGCTAATGAAAAACTGTTTTTT. Its translation is CASSVAGLANEKLFF.

J is TRBJ2-2 and V is TRBV6-6, with 8 bases that match TRBD2. Unmatched junction bases numbered 5, after V lost 4 bases and J lost 4 bases. CDR1 is MNHNY and CDR2 is SVGAGI in the germline V gene (reference sequence). This CDR3 contains 15 residues. The CDR3 is CASSSLRGATGELFF. The CDR3 nucleotides read TGTGCCAGCAGTTCCTTGCGGGGGGCCACCGGGGAGCTGTTTTTT.

This chain uses TRBV28 with TRBJ1-2; 7 bases agree with TRBD1. This CDR3 has 13 residues. CDR1 MDHEN and CDR2 SYDVKM come from the germline V gene. J was trimmed by 8 bases and V by 7 bases; bases with no gene match: 10. CDR3 bases: TGTGCCAGCACGGAGACAGGGTTTGGGGGCTACACCTTC. Translation gives CASTETGFGGYTF.

The rearrangement uses TRBV19 and TRBJ1-4, with no clear D. The CDR3 sequence is 14 residues long. In germline, CDR1 is LNHDA, CDR2 SQIVND (reference sequence). The V gene lost 1 base and the J gene lost 5 bases, with 8 bases spanning the gap. Written as DNA, the CDR3 is TGTGCCAGTAGTATAGTAGTTGGAAATGAAAAACTGTTTTTT. This translates into CASSIVVGNEKLFF.

To note about this clone: Distinct nucleotide sequences in the sample also encode this CDR3. This chain joins TRBV6-6 and TRBJ2-7, with TRBD2 as a possible D gene (6 bases). The V end was cut by 2 bases, the J end by 3 bases, with 8 bases between. CDR3 length equals 13 residues. Germline V lookup: CDR1 MNHNY, CDR2 SVGAGI (reference sequence). CDR3 sequence: CASSYGGFYEQYF. DNA of the CDR3: TGTGCCAGCAGTTACGGAGGGTTCTACGAGCAGTACTTC.

The chain joins TRBV5-5 to TRBJ2-7, with D possibly TRBD1 on 6 matching bases. V gave up 0 bases and J gave up 4 bases, with 11 bases separating them. The germline V gene has CDR1 SGHKS and CDR2 YYEKEE (reference sequence). The CDR3 contains 14 residues. The CDR3 spells CASSLAWGQYEQYF. In nucleotides, the CDR3 is TGTGCCAGCAGCTTGGCATGGGGGCAGTACGAGCAGTACTTC.

The gene calls are TRBV10-1 and TRBJ2-4; no reliable D call. From germline, CDR1 is WNHNN and CDR2 SYGVQD (reference sequence). V dropped 0 bases and J dropped 0 bases, with 9 bases sitting between them. CDR3 length equals 16 residues. CDR3 nucleotides: TGCGCCAGCAGTGAGTCCCCCTCTATAGCCAAAAACATTCAGTACTTC. It codes for CASSESPSIAKNIQYF.

The V and J genes are TRBV5-1 and TRBJ2-1; 10 positions agree with TRBD2. CDR1 is SGHRS, CDR2 YFSETQ, per germline. The CDR3 has 15 amino acids. Trimming removed 0 bases from V and 10 bases from J; junction bases left unmatched: 7. CDR3 DNA sequence: TGCGCCAGCAGCTTGGGGCTAGCGGGAGATCCCGAGCAGTTCTTC. Protein: CASSLGLAGDPEQFF. The entire variable domain, with the rest obtained from reference TRBV5-1 and TRBJ2-1, is as follows: KAGVTQTPRYLIKTRGQQVTLSCSPISGHRSVSWYQQTPGQGLQFLFEYFSETQRNKGNFPGRFSGRQFSNSRSEMNVSTLELGDSALYLCASSLGLAGDPEQFFGPGTRLTVL.

The chain employs TRBV6-1 and TRBJ2-7; no definite D call. The CDR3 loop spans 15 amino acids. Germline V gene sequence: CDR1 MNHNS, CDR2 SASEGT. Between the trimmed V and J ends, which lost 5 bases and 5 bases, there was a span of 19 bases. In nucleotides, the CDR3 is TGTGCCAGCAGTTTGTCTCTGCGTGTGGATGACGAGCAGTACTTC. Translation: CASSLSLRVDDEQYF.

The chain joins TRBV6-5 to TRBJ2-1; TRBD2 matches at 12 bases. CDR3 length equals 15 residues. V dropped 4 bases and J dropped 5; count of bases not matched to a gene: 3. From germline, CDR1 is MNHEY and CDR2 SVGAGI. CDR3 bases: TGTGCCAGCAGTTCTCTAGCGGGAGGGGACAATGAGCAGTTCTTC. It encodes CASSSLAGGDNEQFF.

The V gene is TRBV4-1, the J gene TRBJ1-5; D is ambiguous. The CDR3 covers 18 residues. Germline V lookup: CDR1 MGHRA, CDR2 YSYEKL. The ends were cut back, 0 bases at V and 1 base at J, with 16 bases in the middle. CDR3 protein: CASSQDAPAGFSNQPQHF. Written as DNA, the CDR3 is TGCGCCAGCAGCCAAGATGCCCCCGCGGGGTTCAGCAATCAGCCCCAGCATTTT.

The rearrangement links TRBV11-2 to TRBJ2-5; a weak D match, TRBD2 (6 bases). V lost 7 bases and J 2 bases, leaving 14 bases between the germline ends. Germline V gives CDR1 SGHAT, CDR2 FQNNGV. This CDR3 comprises 14 residues. CDR3 DNA sequence: TGTGCCAGCAACCCCCTCGGGGGACAAGAGACCCAGTACTTC. Translation gives CASNPLGGQETQYF.

The chain uses TRBV5-1 and TRBJ2-1; 9 positions agree with TRBD2. Germline CDR1 SGHRS, CDR2 YFSETQ. This CDR3 contains 14 residues. J was trimmed by 5 bases and V by 2 bases; bases with no gene match: 2. The CDR3 loop is CASSFSGSHNEQFF. The CDR3 coding sequence is TGCGCCAGCAGCTTTAGCGGGAGCCACAATGAGCAGTTCTTC.

The rearrangement uses TRBV6-1 and TRBJ2-7; tentative D call: TRBD2 (6 bases). The CDR3 length is 14 residues. V dropped 8 bases and J dropped 3 bases, with 17 bases sitting between them. Per germline, CDR1 MNHNS and CDR2 SASEGT. CDR3 DNA sequence: TGTGCCAGCCCGCCGGAGGGTAGTGTCTACGAGCAGTACTTC. Its protein is CASPPEGSVYEQYF.